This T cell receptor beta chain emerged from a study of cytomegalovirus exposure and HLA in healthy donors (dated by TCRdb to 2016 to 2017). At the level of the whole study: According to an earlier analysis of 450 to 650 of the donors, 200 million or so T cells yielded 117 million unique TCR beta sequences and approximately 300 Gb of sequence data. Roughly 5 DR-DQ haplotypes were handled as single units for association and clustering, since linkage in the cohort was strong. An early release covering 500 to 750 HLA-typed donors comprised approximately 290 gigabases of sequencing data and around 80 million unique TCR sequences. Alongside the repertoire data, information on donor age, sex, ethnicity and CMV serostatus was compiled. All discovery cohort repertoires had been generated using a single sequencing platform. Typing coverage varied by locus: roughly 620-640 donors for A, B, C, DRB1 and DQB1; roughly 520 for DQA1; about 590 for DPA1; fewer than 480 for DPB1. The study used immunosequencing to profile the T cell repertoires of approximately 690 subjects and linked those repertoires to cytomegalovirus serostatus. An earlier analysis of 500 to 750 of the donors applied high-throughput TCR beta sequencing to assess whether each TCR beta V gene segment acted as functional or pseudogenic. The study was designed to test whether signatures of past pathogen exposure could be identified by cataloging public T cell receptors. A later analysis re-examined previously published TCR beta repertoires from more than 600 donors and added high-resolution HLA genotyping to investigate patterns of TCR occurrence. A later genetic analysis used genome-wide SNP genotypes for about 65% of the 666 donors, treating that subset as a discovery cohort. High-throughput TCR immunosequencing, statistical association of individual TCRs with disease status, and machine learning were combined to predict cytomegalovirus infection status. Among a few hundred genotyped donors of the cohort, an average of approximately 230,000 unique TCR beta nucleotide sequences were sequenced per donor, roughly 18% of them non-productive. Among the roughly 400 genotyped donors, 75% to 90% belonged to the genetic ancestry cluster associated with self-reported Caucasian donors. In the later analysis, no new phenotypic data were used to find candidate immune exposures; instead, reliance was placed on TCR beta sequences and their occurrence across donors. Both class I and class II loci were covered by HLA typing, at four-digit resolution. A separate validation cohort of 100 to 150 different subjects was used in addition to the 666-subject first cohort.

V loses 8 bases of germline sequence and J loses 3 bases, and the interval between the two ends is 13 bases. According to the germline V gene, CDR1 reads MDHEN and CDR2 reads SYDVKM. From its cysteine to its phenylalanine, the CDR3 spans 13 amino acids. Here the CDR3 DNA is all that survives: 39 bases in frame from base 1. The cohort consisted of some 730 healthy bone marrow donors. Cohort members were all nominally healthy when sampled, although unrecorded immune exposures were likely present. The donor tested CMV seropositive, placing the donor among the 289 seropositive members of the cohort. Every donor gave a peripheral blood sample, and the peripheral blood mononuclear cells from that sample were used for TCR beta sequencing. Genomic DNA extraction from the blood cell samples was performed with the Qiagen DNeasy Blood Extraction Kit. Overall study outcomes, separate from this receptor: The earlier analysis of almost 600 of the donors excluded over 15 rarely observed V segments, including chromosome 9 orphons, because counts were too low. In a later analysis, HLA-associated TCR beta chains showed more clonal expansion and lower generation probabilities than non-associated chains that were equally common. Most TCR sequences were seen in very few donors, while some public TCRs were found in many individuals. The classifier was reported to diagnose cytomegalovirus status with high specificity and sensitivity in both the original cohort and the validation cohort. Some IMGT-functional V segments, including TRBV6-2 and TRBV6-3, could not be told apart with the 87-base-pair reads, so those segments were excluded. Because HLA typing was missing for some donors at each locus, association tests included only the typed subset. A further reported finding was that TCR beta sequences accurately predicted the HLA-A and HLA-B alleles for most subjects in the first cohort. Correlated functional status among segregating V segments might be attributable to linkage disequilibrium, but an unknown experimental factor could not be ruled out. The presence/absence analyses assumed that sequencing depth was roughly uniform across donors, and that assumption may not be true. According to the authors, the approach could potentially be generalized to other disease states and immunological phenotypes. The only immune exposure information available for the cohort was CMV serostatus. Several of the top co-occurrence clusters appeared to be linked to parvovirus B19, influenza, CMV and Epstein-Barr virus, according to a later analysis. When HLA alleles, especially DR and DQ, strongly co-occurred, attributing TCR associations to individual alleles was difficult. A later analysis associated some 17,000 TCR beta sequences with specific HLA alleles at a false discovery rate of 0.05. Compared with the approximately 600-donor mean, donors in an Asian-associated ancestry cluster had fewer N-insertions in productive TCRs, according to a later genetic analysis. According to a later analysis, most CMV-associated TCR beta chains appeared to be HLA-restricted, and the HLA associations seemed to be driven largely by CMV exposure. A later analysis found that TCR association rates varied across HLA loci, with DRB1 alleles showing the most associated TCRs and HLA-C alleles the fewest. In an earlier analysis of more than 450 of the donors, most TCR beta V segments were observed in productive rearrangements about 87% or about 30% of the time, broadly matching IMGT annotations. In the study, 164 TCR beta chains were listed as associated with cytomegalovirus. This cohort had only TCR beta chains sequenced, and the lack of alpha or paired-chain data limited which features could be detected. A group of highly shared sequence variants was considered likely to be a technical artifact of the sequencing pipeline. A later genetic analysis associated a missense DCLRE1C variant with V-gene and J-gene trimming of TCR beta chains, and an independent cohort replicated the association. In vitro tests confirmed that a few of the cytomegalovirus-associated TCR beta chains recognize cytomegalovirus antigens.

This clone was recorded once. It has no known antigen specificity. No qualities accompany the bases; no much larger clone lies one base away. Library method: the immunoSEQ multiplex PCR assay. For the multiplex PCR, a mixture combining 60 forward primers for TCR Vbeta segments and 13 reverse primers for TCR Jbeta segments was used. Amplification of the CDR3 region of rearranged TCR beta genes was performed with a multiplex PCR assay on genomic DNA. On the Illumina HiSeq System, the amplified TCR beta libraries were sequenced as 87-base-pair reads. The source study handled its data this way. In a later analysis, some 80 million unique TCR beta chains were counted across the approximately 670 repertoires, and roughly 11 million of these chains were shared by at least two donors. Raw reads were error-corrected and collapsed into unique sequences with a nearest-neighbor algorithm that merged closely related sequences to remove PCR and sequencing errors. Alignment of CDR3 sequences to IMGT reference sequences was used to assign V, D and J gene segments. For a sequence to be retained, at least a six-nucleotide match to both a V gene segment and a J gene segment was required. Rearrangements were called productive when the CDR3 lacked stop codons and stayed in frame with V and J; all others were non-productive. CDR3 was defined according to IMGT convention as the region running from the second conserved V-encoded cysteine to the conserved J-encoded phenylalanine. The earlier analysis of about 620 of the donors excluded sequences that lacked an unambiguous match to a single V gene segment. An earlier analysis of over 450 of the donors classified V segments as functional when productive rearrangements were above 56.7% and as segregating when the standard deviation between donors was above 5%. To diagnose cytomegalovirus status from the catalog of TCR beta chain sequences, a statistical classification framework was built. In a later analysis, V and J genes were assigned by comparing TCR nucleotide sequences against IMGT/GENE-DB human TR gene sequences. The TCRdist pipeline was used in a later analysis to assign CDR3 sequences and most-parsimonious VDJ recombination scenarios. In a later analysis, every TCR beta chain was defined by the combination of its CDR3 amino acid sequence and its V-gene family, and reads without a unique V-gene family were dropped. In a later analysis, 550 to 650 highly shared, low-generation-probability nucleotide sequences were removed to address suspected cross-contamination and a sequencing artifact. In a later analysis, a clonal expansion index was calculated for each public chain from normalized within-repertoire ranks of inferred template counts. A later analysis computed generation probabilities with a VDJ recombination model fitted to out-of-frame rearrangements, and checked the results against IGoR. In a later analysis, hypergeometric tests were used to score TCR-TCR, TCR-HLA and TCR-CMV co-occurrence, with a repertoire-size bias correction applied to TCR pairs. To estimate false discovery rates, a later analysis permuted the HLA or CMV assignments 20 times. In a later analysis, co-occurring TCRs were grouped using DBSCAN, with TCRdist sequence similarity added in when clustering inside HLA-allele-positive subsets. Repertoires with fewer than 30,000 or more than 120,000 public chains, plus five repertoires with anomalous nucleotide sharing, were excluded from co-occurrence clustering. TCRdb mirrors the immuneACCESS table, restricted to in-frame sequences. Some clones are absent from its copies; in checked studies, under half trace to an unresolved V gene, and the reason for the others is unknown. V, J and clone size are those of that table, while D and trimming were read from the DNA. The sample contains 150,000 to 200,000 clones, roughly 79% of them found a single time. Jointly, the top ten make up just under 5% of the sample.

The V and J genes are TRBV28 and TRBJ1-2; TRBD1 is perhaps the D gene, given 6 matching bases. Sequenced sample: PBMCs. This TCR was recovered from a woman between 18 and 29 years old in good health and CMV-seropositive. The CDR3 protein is CASEADRHYGYTF. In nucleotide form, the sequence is TGTGCCAGCGAGGCCGACAGGCACTATGGCTACACCTTC.